This TCR beta chain derives from a study of neoadjuvant anti-PD-1 for oral cavity cancer. Repertoires were generated with immunoSEQ multiplex PCR, while TCRdb's copy carries only in-frame clones and drops some. The profile covers 50,000 to 65,000 clones, with roughly three quarters appearing a single time and 2.5% to 3% taken by the ten largest. The patients had HPV-negative, locally advanced oral cavity squamous cell carcinoma. No culture or expansion preceded analysis of these blood cells. Germline V gives CDR1 SGHTA, CDR2 FQGNSA. The CDR3 spans 16 residues. After removal of 3 bases from V and 3 bases from J, the junction contained 6 bases not matched to a gene.

The receptor's source is a person between 40 and 85 years old with oral cavity squamous cell carcinoma. Here the sequenced sample was PBMCs, taken before nivolumab (anti-PD-1) treatment. This chain uses TRBV7-2 with TRBJ2-1; 9 bases align to TRBD2. As DNA, the CDR3 is TGTGCCAGCAGCTTCCTAGCGGGAATCGGCTACAATGAGCAGTTCTTC. Its translation is CASSFLAGIGYNEQFF.